Listed here are 22 T cell receptor beta chains from one sample, sequenced in a study of Ad26.COV2.S vaccination and SARS-CoV-2 variants. Treatment here: approximately 18 received Ad26.COV2.S at low or high dose, single or two shots; about 5 received placebo; per-sample allocation not given. It was on day 63 after the first vaccine or placebo injection that samples were taken. The assay was immunoSEQ multiplex PCR, and TCRdb's table has in-frame clones only and misses some. The sample consists of 400,000 to 450,000 clones, 90% of them appearing once. Material: peripheral blood, obtained in a trial of Ad26.COV2.S vaccine versus placebo. The receptors here all came from a person aged 18 to 59 who received the Ad26.COV2.S COVID-19 vaccine or a placebo.

A single count supports this clone. The gene calls are TRBV28 and TRBJ1-4; the match to TRBD1 covers 7 bases. Looked up from germline, CDR1 is MDHEN and CDR2 is SYDVKM. This CDR3 contains 15 residues. Trimming removed 5 bases from V and 3 bases from J; junction bases left unmatched: 6. The CDR3 spells CASSRQGPANEKLFF. CDR3 nucleotide sequence: TGTGCCAGCAGTCGACAGGGTCCGGCTAATGAAAAACTGTTTTTT.

This chain uses TRBV15 with TRBJ2-7, with a tentative D call TRBD2 (5 bases). The V gene lost 0 bases and the J gene lost 2 bases, with 20 bases spanning the gap. The CDR3 contains 18 residues. From germline, CDR1 is LNHNV and CDR2 YYDKDF (reference sequence). The chain's CDR3 is CATSRDWSEVGRPYEQYF. Written as DNA, the CDR3 is TGTGCCACCAGCAGAGATTGGTCGGAGGTCGGCCGGCCCTACGAGCAGTACTTC.

This rearrangement joins TRBV4-3 to TRBJ2-6; D is tentatively TRBD1 or TRBD2 (5 bases each). This CDR3 comprises 14 residues. V lost 4 bases to trimming and J lost 4 bases, with 8 bases between them. The germline V gene has CDR1 LGHNA and CDR2 YSLEER. Here the CDR3 reads CASSRGSGANVLTF. The CDR3 DNA reads TGCGCCAGCAGCCGGGGGTCCGGGGCCAACGTCCTGACTTTC.

This chain uses TRBV6-5 with TRBJ2-3, with 10 bases fitting TRBD1. This CDR3 is 14 amino acids long. The V and J ends lost 7 bases and 3 bases, in that order; junction bases with no gene match: 4. The V gene's germline CDR1 is MNHEY and CDR2 SVGAGI. This CDR3 is CASIKDRGTDTQYF. The CDR3 DNA is TGTGCCAGCATTAAGGACAGGGGGACAGATACGCAGTATTTT.

This chain joins TRBV28 and TRBJ2-1, with TRBD1 matching over 9 bases. Losses at the gene ends were 6 bases for V and 3 bases for J; bases not matched to a gene: 21. Per the germline V gene, CDR1 is MDHEN and CDR2 is SYDVKM. This CDR3 is built from 20 residues. CDR3 region: CASRTRLGTGFGRVYNEQFF. Written as DNA, the CDR3 is TGTGCCAGCAGAACACGACTCGGGACAGGGTTTGGTAGGGTCTACAATGAGCAGTTCTTC.

V and J are TRBV12-3 or TRBV12-4 and TRBJ1-5; D perhaps matches TRBD1 (6 bases). V was trimmed by 5 bases and J by 7 bases, leaving 12 bases between them. This CDR3 contains 13 residues. This CDR3 reads CASSPRGVQPQHF. CDR3 nucleotide sequence: TGTGCCAGCAGTCCAAGGGGGGTCCAGCCCCAGCATTTT.

This chain joins TRBV5-4 and TRBJ2-1; D is unresolved. CDR1 and CDR2 from the germline V gene are SGHNT and YYREEE (reference sequence). The V gene lost 4 bases and the J gene lost 3 bases, with 11 bases spanning the gap. The CDR3 has 14 amino acids. This CDR3 reads CASSPERVYNEQFF. The CDR3 region has the DNA TGTGCCAGCAGCCCGGAGCGCGTCTACAATGAGCAGTTCTTC.

V gene TRBV4-1 combines with J gene TRBJ2-2; 8 bases align to TRBD1. This CDR3 is 15 amino acids long. V shed 0 bases, J shed 6 bases, and the junction held 3 bases outside the gene matches. The V gene's germline CDR1 is MGHRA and CDR2 YSYEKL. The CDR3 DNA is TGCGCCAGCAGCCAAGATCCAGGGGGCTCCGGGGAGCTGTTTTTT. This encodes CASSQDPGGSGELFF.

Here the CDR3 DNA reads TGTGCCAGCAGCTTAACCCCGACCCCCCGGGAGCTCACAGATACGCAGTATTTT. Its protein product is CASSLTPTPRELTDTQYF. The genes are TRBV7-3 and TRBJ2-3, with D perhaps matching TRBD2 (6 bases). CDR1 and CDR2 (germline): SGHTA, FQGTGA. The CDR3 is made up of 18 amino acids. V shed 0 bases and J shed 2 bases, with 18 bases lying between them.

The CDR3 nucleotides read TGTGCCACCAGCAGAGCTCAGGGCGGTTACTATGGCTACACCTTC. Translation gives CATSRAQGGYYGYTF. The chain couples TRBV15 to TRBJ1-2, with a possible D match to TRBD1 (5 bases). Germline CDR1 is LNHNV and CDR2 is YYDKDF (reference sequence). Trimming took off 1 base at V and 3 bases at J, with 12 bases between the two ends. This CDR3 spans 15 amino acids.

The rearrangement links TRBV28 to TRBJ2-3; D is perhaps TRBD2 (5 bases). The V gene's germline CDR1 is MDHEN and CDR2 SYDVKM. The CDR3 sequence is 16 residues long. Trimming removed 5 bases at V and 1 base at J, with 16 bases between. CDR3 coding DNA: TGTGCCAGCAGTCCATGGAGCGCCGGGGGCACAGATACGCAGTATTTT. Amino acid sequence: CASSPWSAGGTDTQYF. The full variable domain, its missing parts supplied by reference TRBV28 and TRBJ2-3, is DVKVTQSSRYLVKRTGEKVFLECVQDMDHENMFWYRQDPGLGLRLIYFSYDVKMKEKGDIPEGYSVSREKKERFSLILESASTNQTSMYLCASSPWSAGGTDTQYFGPGTRLTVL.

V usage is TRBV5-1 and J usage is TRBJ2-5; D is undetermined. Germline-derived CDR1 and CDR2 are SGHRS and YFSETQ. The CDR3 is 13 residues long. V was cut by 0 bases and J by 3 bases, with 6 bases left in between. This CDR3 is CASSLGQEETQYF. In DNA form, the CDR3 reads TGCGCCAGCAGCTTGGGACAAGAAGAGACCCAGTACTTC.

The J gene is TRBJ1-1, the V gene TRBV15; D is uncertain. The CDR3 has 15 residues. V shed 1 base and J shed 3 bases, with 12 bases lying between them. The V gene's germline CDR1 is LNHNV and CDR2 YYDKDF (reference sequence). This CDR3 is CATSRGGYRDTEAFF. In nucleotides, the CDR3 is TGTGCCACCAGCAGAGGTGGGTACCGGGACACTGAAGCTTTCTTT.

The chain links TRBV7-6 to TRBJ1-2, with 10 bases aligning to TRBD1. V lost 5 bases to trimming and J lost 4 bases; unmatched junction nucleotides: 7. Germline V CDR1 and CDR2: SGHVS, FNYEAQ. CDR3 size: 15 residues. In DNA form, the CDR3 reads TGTGCCAGCAGCCCTGGGACAGGGGTAACCTATGGCTACACCTTC. Its protein is CASSPGTGVTYGYTF.

The V and J genes are TRBV11-2 and TRBJ2-1; 10 bases fit TRBD2. Germline V gene data show CDR1 as SGHAT and CDR2 as FQNNGV. This CDR3 region has 17 residues. V gave up 4 bases and J gave up 2 bases; unmatched junction bases: 8. This CDR3 is CASSSNRLAGPYNEQFF. CDR3 nucleotides: TGTGCCAGCAGCTCAAACCGACTAGCGGGTCCCTACAATGAGCAGTTCTTC.

With respect to this clone: The sample carries other DNA sequences with the same CDR3. V and J are TRBV2 and TRBJ2-7, with D unclear. The germline V and J ends were trimmed by 2 bases and 4 bases, with 3 bases remaining between them. The CDR3 length is 11 residues. Germline CDR1 is SNHLY and CDR2 is FYNNEI. CDR3 region: CASSETYEQYF. Written as DNA, the CDR3 is TGTGCCAGCAGTGAAACTTACGAGCAGTACTTC. The full variable domain, with the rest looked up from reference TRBV2 and TRBJ2-7, is EPEVTQTPSHQVTQMGQEVILRCVPISNHLYFYWYRQILGQKVEFLVSFYNNEISEKSEIFDDQFSVERPDGSNFTLKIRSTKLEDSAMYFCASSETYEQYFGPGTRLTVT.

This chain uses TRBV10-3 with TRBJ2-3, with 9 bases fitting TRBD1. Germline V lookup: CDR1 ENHRY, CDR2 SYGVKD. After removal of 4 bases from V and 4 bases from J, the junction contained 6 bases not matched to a gene. CDR3 length: 15 residues. The CDR3 DNA follows: TGTGCCATCAGTGTGGACAGGGGAAGTGCAGATACGCAGTATTTT. Protein product: CAISVDRGSADTQYF.

This clone was picked up one time. V is TRBV7-9 and J is TRBJ1-3; possible D gene TRBD1, 5 bases. V gave up 5 bases and J gave up 7 bases, with 18 bases separating them. The germline V gene encodes CDR1 SEHNR and CDR2 FQNEAQ (reference sequence). The CDR3 spans 15 residues. The CDR3: CASSRVRDGPNTIYF. CDR3 DNA: TGTGCCAGCAGCCGGGTCAGGGACGGGCCGAACACCATATATTTT.

This clone was observed a single time. The V call is TRBV27, the J call TRBJ2-1; no firm D call. The CDR3 has 15 amino acids. CDR1 and CDR2 (germline): MNHEY, SMNVEV (reference sequence). Trimming removed 5 bases at V and 0 bases at J, with 11 bases between. DNA of the CDR3: TGTGCCAGCAGTCCCCAACTGAGCTCCTACAATGAGCAGTTCTTC. Translating it yields CASSPQLSSYNEQFF.

V is TRBV28 and J is TRBJ1-6; D is uncertain. The CDR3 contains 14 residues. CDR1 and CDR2 from the germline V gene are MDHEN and SYDVKM. Between the trimmed V and J ends, which lost 2 bases and 10 bases, there was a span of 12 bases. This CDR3 is CASSLGPGGSPLHF. In DNA form, the CDR3 reads TGTGCCAGCAGTTTAGGGCCGGGAGGCTCACCCCTCCACTTT. The whole variable domain, remainder taken from reference TRBV28 and TRBJ1-6, is DVKVTQSSRYLVKRTGEKVFLECVQDMDHENMFWYRQDPGLGLRLIYFSYDVKMKEKGDIPEGYSVSREKKERFSLILESASTNQTSMYLCASSLGPGGSPLHFGNGTRLTVT.

The V gene is TRBV18, the J gene TRBJ1-3; D is undetermined. The CDR3 runs to 16 residues. Germline V CDR1 and CDR2: KGHSH, LQKENI. Trimming left V 1 base short and J 0 bases short, with 10 bases between. CDR3 coding DNA: TGTGCCAGCTCACCACTCTCCTATACCTCTGGAAACACCATATATTTT. Its protein is CASSPLSYTSGNTIYF.

The chain recombines TRBV7-2 with TRBJ2-7, with 9 bases lining up with TRBD2. The V segment lost 5 bases and the J segment 3 bases; nucleotides outside the gene matches: 8. The CDR3 contains 15 residues. The V gene's germline CDR1 is SGHTA and CDR2 FQGNSA. DNA of the CDR3: TGTGCCAGCAGCCAACGGACTAGCGTGGACTACGAGCAGTACTTC. It translates to CASSQRTSVDYEQYF.